This TCR beta chain was obtained from a study of long-term antiretroviral therapy in people with HIV. Study results and limitations: The study found narrower CDR3 length ranges in HIV repertoires than in controls. In samples taken after ART, diversity increased but remained below transplant donor control levels.

The CDR3 is 13 residues long. Germline lookup yields CDR1 SGHDT and CDR2 YYEEEE. The ends were cut back, 0 bases at V and 0 bases at J, with 3 bases in the middle. As for this clone: Antigen: not known.

This was the immunoSEQ v3.0 assay at survey level. Measured with immunoSEQ multiplex PCR; TCRdb has only the in-frame clones, and not every one. This table holds 25,000 to 35,000 clones, around 83% found once. The V gene is TRBV5-6, the J gene TRBJ1-1; D remains ambiguous. The clonotype originates from a woman aged 30 to 39 with HIV. The source was unsorted PBMCs, collected 0.8 years after starting antiretroviral therapy. CDR3 protein: CASSLGVNTEAFF. CDR3 in DNA: TGTGCCAGCAGCTTGGGTGTGAACACTGAAGCTTTCTTT.